A single sample gave rise to the 21 T cell receptor beta chains below, sequenced in a study of blood T cell repertoires in COVID-19. Produced via immunoSEQ multiplex PCR; TCRdb's table is partial and in-frame only. The top ten clones hold about 20% of a sample with 200,000 or so clones, 84% of them seen once. Source material: peripheral blood. Source of these receptors: a human donor in a cohort sampled during active COVID-19.

The chain recombines TRBV10-3 with TRBJ2-2; possible D gene TRBD2, 5 bases. Germline V gene data show CDR1 as ENHRY and CDR2 as SYGVKD. V was shortened by 3 bases and J by 7 bases, with 24 bases between the two germline ends. The CDR3 has 18 amino acids. CDR3 protein: CAISDPGVASRTIGELFF. CDR3 sequence (DNA): TGTGCCATCAGTGACCCCGGGGTAGCGAGCAGAACTATCGGGGAGCTGTTTTTT.

Comments on this clone: Other DNA sequences of this sample code for an identical CDR3. The genes are TRBV3-1 (or the pseudogene TRBV3-2) and TRBJ2-7, with TRBD1 identical over 11 bases. The CDR3 is 15 residues long. The germline V gene has CDR1 LGHDT and CDR2 YNNKEL (reference sequence). J gave up 2 bases and V 5 bases, and 5 bases lay outside the gene matches. As DNA, the CDR3 is TGTGCCAGCAGCTCGGGACAGGGGGGAACCTACGAGCAGTACTTC. This sequence encodes CASSSGQGGTYEQYF.

The genes are TRBV28 and TRBJ2-5; D gene unclear. Germline assignment: CDR1 MDHEN and CDR2 SYDVKM. The V end lost 7 bases, the J end lost 4 bases, and 7 bases lay between the germline ends. The CDR3 runs 11 residues. The DNA for the CDR3 is TGTGCCAGCAACTCCCGAGAGACCCAGTACTTC. Translation gives CASNSRETQYF.

In DNA, the CDR3 is TGTGCCAGCAGCGGGGACACCCACACCGGGGAGCTGTTTTTT. Translation: CASSGDTHTGELFF. This chain links TRBV2 with TRBJ2-2, with D possibly TRBD1 on 6 matching bases. The CDR3 length is 14 residues. In germline, CDR1 is SNHLY, CDR2 FYNNEI. The ends were cut back, 6 bases at V and 3 bases at J, with 11 bases in the middle.

The chain carries TRBV5-1 and TRBJ2-2; tentatively, D is TRBD2 (5 bases). CDR1 and CDR2 from the germline V gene are SGHRS and YFSETQ. V was shortened by 7 bases and J by 2 bases, with 18 bases between the two germline ends. The CDR3 spans 16 residues. CDR3 in DNA: TGCGCCAGCGCCGACCCCCAGAGCGGAAACACCGGGGAGCTGTTTTTT. It specifies CASADPQSGNTGELFF.

The gene calls are TRBV18 and TRBJ2-1, with TRBD1 identical over 8 bases. V shed 2 bases and J 7 bases; nucleotides not matched to a gene: 7. CDR3 length equals 15 residues. Germline V gene lookup returns CDR1 KGHSH and CDR2 LQKENI. As DNA, the CDR3 is TGTGCCAGCTCACCAGACCGGACAGGGAGGAATGAGCAGTTCTTC. It is translated as CASSPDRTGRNEQFF.

The CDR3 region is CASSYSEGAYEQYF. The CDR3 DNA reads as TGTGCCAGCAGTTACTCTGAGGGGGCCTACGAGCAGTACTTC. J is TRBJ2-7 and V is TRBV6-5, with TRBD1 as a possible D gene (6 bases). Trimming removed 0 bases at V and 2 bases at J, with 8 bases between. The CDR3 consists of 14 residues. CDR1 and CDR2 (germline): MNHEY, SVGAGI.

CDR3 sequence reads: CASSRGTQYF. The CDR3 region has the DNA TGTGCCAGCAGCCGTGGGACACAGTACTTC. This chain links TRBV5-8 with TRBJ2-7; TRBD1 is a possible D gene (6 bases). The CDR3 spans 10 residues. Germline V gene sequence: CDR1 SGHTS, CDR2 YDEGEE. The V gene lost 4 bases and the J gene lost 10 bases, with 9 bases spanning the gap. Together with reference TRBV5-8 and TRBJ2-7, the CDR3 gives the full variable domain: EAGVTQSPTHLIKTRGQQATLRCSPISGHTSVYWYQQALGLGLQFLLWYDEGEERNRGNFPPRFSGRQFPNYSSELNVNALELEDSALYLCASSRGTQYFGPGTRLTVT.

This clone came up once. The chain employs TRBV6-5 and TRBJ1-6; no clear D gene. Trimming cost V 0 bases and J 5 bases, with 11 bases left between them. Germline CDR1 MNHEY, CDR2 SVGAGI. The CDR3 covers 16 residues. For the CDR3, the DNA is TGTGCCAGCAGTTACTCGAACTTAGCCCATAATTCACCCCTCCACTTT. As protein: CASSYSNLAHNSPLHF.

This chain connects TRBV5-1 to TRBJ2-1; 13 bases fit TRBD2. This CDR3 is built from 17 residues. Trimming took 4 bases from V and 4 from J; bases not matched to a gene: 8. From germline, CDR1 is SGHRS and CDR2 YFSETQ. The CDR3 DNA follows: TGCGCCAGCAGCCAAAGACTAGCGGGAGGCGCTTACAATGAGCAGTTCTTC. Residues: CASSQRLAGGAYNEQFF.

The rearrangement links TRBV6-5 to TRBJ2-5; 8 bases are a match to TRBD1. V gave up 8 bases and J gave up 5 bases; unmatched junction bases: 10. Germline CDR1 and CDR2: MNHEY and SVGAGI. The CDR3 extends over 14 amino acids. As DNA, the CDR3 is TGTGCCAGCTCACGGACAGGGCGGGCGGAGACCCAGTACTTC. It translates to CASSRTGRAETQYF.

V usage is TRBV25-1 and J usage is TRBJ2-1; D not certain. This CDR3 region has 15 residues. The germline V gene encodes CDR1 MGHDK and CDR2 SYGVNS. Trimming took 4 bases from V and 0 from J, leaving 10 bases between them. The CDR3 spells CASSGPLASYNEQFF. The CDR3 DNA is TGTGCCAGCAGTGGGCCTTTGGCCTCCTACAATGAGCAGTTCTTC.

This clone was seen only a few times. The CDR3 reads CASSSTGGEQYV. CDR3 in DNA: TGTGCCAGCAGCTCGACAGGGGGCGAGCAGTACGTC. This chain links TRBV6-5 with TRBJ2-7; 9 nucleotides match TRBD1. The CDR3 is 12 amino acids. The ends lost 6 bases at V and 6 bases at J; junction bases unmatched: 3. Germline CDR1 is MNHEY and CDR2 is SVGAGI.

V usage is TRBV7-8 and J usage is TRBJ1-2; D call uncertain. The germline V gene has CDR1 SGHVS and CDR2 FQNEAQ. CDR3 length equals 13 residues. V lost 3 bases and J lost 2, with 7 bases in between. The CDR3 spells CASSLTENYGYTF. The CDR3, as DNA: TGTGCCAGCAGCTTGACGGAGAACTATGGCTACACCTTC.

Of note for this clone: The sample contains more than one DNA sequence encoding this CDR3. The chain links TRBV9 to TRBJ2-3; the match to TRBD2 covers 7 bases. This CDR3 is built from 14 residues. Trimming at V came to 2 bases and at J to 4 bases, leaving 4 bases not matched to a gene. Germline V gene data show CDR1 as SGDLS and CDR2 as YYNGEE. CDR3 residues: CASSVGGGADTQYF. CDR3 bases: TGTGCCAGCAGCGTGGGGGGAGGGGCAGATACGCAGTATTTT.

The J gene is TRBJ2-3, the V gene TRBV7-3; 8 bases align to TRBD2. The J segment lost 5 bases and the V segment lost 4 bases, leaving 8 bases of the junction unmatched. CDR3 length equals 15 residues. Germline assignment: CDR1 SGHTA and CDR2 FQGTGA. CDR3 DNA sequence: TGTGCCAGCAGCTCCCAACGGGGGGGCCAAGATACGCAGTATTTT. Amino acids: CASSSQRGGQDTQYF.

The chain links TRBV6-6 to TRBJ2-7; 8 nucleotides line up with TRBD2. V was clipped by 5 bases and J by 2 bases; unmatched bases: 5. Germline CDR1 MNHNY, CDR2 SVGAGI (reference sequence). The CDR3 consists of 14 residues. CDR3 protein: CASSRTSNTYEQYF. CDR3 nucleotides: TGTGCCAGCAGTCGGACTAGCAATACCTACGAGCAGTACTTC.

This clone was picked up one time. J is TRBJ2-3 and V is TRBV28, with D tentatively TRBD1 (7 bases). The CDR3 is 19 residues long. The V gene lost 3 bases and the J gene lost 2 bases, with 24 bases spanning the gap. Per germline, CDR1 MDHEN and CDR2 SYDVKM. This CDR3 reads CASSLVRGAELFDTDTQYF. The CDR3 DNA reads as TGTGCCAGCAGTTTGGTCAGGGGGGCCGAACTCTTCGACACAGATACGCAGTATTTT.

The chain employs TRBV18 and TRBJ2-3; D is ambiguous. Trimming took off 3 bases at V and 2 bases at J, with 15 bases between the two ends. The CDR3 is made up of 16 amino acids. Per the germline V gene, CDR1 is KGHSH and CDR2 is LQKENI. The CDR3 DNA follows: TGTGCCAGCTCACCTCTCTCGGCAGGATACACAGATACGCAGTATTTT. It codes for CASSPLSAGYTDTQYF.

The chain uses TRBV9 and TRBJ2-3, with D perhaps matching TRBD2 (5 bases). The CDR3 has 17 amino acids. V was pared by 4 bases and J by 5 bases, with 23 bases between. CDR1 SGDLS and CDR2 YYNGEE come from the germline V gene. The CDR3 sequence is CASSFHPGGTRKDTQYF. CDR3 DNA: TGTGCCAGCAGCTTCCACCCAGGAGGCACAAGAAAAGATACGCAGTATTTT.

The chain carries TRBV4-2 and TRBJ2-5; unclear D gene. With 4 bases removed from V and 2 bases from J, the gap between germline ends came to 8 bases. The CDR3 totals 13 residues. Germline V gene sequence: CDR1 LGHNA, CDR2 YNFKEQ. The CDR3, as DNA: TGTGCCAGCAGCCCCCGAGTACAAGAGACCCAGTACTTC. Its protein product is CASSPRVQETQYF.